This TCR beta chain was retrieved from a study of technical replicates of blood from several donors. Trimming took 0 bases from V and 2 from J, leaving 5 bases between them. This CDR3 contains 14 residues. Germline V CDR1 and CDR2: SGHRS, YFSETQ. Assay used: immunoSEQ multiplex PCR; TCRdb lists only in-frame clones, some missing. This table has about 100,000 clones, approximately 95% appearing once. This sequence was found in a human donor in good health. The chain combines TRBV5-1 with TRBJ2-2; D is uncertain. The sample consisted of T cells isolated from PBMCs. The CDR3 bases are TGCGCCAGCAGCTTGGGGAGCAACACCGGGGAGCTGTTTTTT. It is translated as CASSLGSNTGELFF. Drawing the rest from reference TRBV5-1 and TRBJ2-2, the complete variable domain is KAGVTQTPRYLIKTRGQQVTLSCSPISGHRSVSWYQQTPGQGLQFLFEYFSETQRNKGNFPGRFSGRQFSNSRSEMNVSTLELGDSALYLCASSLGSNTGELFFGEGSRLTVL.